The rows below give T cell receptor beta chains drawn from one sample of a study of vaccination effects on CD4 cells after COVID-19. TCRdb's table, derived via immunoSEQ multiplex PCR, lists solely in-frame clones and lacks some. The sample consists of 30,000 to 40,000 clones, 73% of them appearing once. Their antigens remain unidentified. The sequenced sample was CD4+ T cells from PBMCs cultured with HCoV-OC43 spike peptides, obtained before COVID-19 vaccination. Receptors originate from a human donor who received a COVID-19 vaccine. Both conserved end residues are part of each CDR3. The order of the fields is V gene, J gene, clone size, D gene, CDR3 DNA, CDR3 protein. The D gene is left open where the match is weak. The listing skips clone size in some rows; elsewhere it reads once, few, many or a size class.

V gene: TRBV25-1; J gene: TRBJ2-4; clone size: -; D gene: -; CDR3 DNA: TGTGCCAGCAGTGCCCGGGACTTGCAGTACTTC; CDR3 protein: CASSARDLQYF
V gene: TRBV28; J gene: TRBJ1-4; clone size: -; D gene: TRBD1; CDR3 DNA: TGTGCCAGCCAGGGGGACCGGAATGAAAAACTGTTTTTT; CDR3 protein: CASQGDRNEKLFF
V gene: TRBV24-1; J gene: TRBJ1-5; clone size: -; D gene: -; CDR3 DNA: TGTGCCACCAGTGATCCGGGGAGCAATCAGCCCCAGCATTTT; CDR3 protein: CATSDPGSNQPQHF
V gene: TRBV3-1/TRBV3-2; J gene: TRBJ1-5; clone size: -; D gene: TRBD1; CDR3 DNA: TGTGCCAGCAAAGGGCGGGGACAGGGGTGGAATAGCAATCAGCCCCAGCATTTT; CDR3 protein: CASKGRGQGWNSNQPQHF
V gene: TRBV5-1; J gene: TRBJ2-1; clone size: -; D gene: -; CDR3 DNA: TGCGCCAGCAGCTTGGAGGGGGGAGCTTACAATGAGCAGTTCTTC; CDR3 protein: CASSLEGGAYNEQFF
V gene: TRBV20-1; J gene: TRBJ2-5; clone size: -; D gene: TRBD1; CDR3 DNA: TGCAGTGCTAGTCCGTCGACAGGGCTACAAGAGACCCAGTACTTC; CDR3 protein: CSASPSTGLQETQYF
V gene: TRBV18; J gene: TRBJ1-5; clone size: -; D gene: -; CDR3 DNA: TGTGCCAGCTCACCTGGGACGGGCCGTAATCAGCCCCAGCATTTT; CDR3 protein: CASSPGTGRNQPQHF
V gene: TRBV28; J gene: TRBJ2-7; clone size: -; D gene: TRBD1; CDR3 DNA: TGTGCCAGCAGGGACAGGGGGCTCGAGCAGTACTTC; CDR3 protein: CASRDRGLEQYF
V gene: TRBV7-9; J gene: TRBJ2-7; clone size: few; D gene: TRBD2; CDR3 DNA: TGTGCCAGCAGCTTAGGCGGGAGCGGCGAGCAGTACTTC; CDR3 protein: CASSLGGSGEQYF
V gene: TRBV4-1; J gene: TRBJ1-1; clone size: -; D gene: -; CDR3 DNA: TGCGCCAGCAGCATCCATGGGAAGAACACTGAAGCTTTCTTT; CDR3 protein: CASSIHGKNTEAFF
V gene: TRBV6-5; J gene: TRBJ2-5; clone size: -; D gene: TRBD2; CDR3 DNA: TGTGCCAGCAGTTACTCGTGGGCGGGGGGCCAAGAGACCCAGTACTTC; CDR3 protein: CASSYSWAGGQETQYF
V gene: TRBV4-1; J gene: TRBJ2-7; clone size: -; D gene: TRBD2; CDR3 DNA: TGCGCCAGCAGCCCATTAGCGGGCTCCTACGAGCAGTACTTC; CDR3 protein: CASSPLAGSYEQYF
V gene: TRBV10-3; J gene: TRBJ2-7; clone size: -; D gene: -; CDR3 DNA: TGTGCCATCAGTGATCCTTCCGCGGCGGGACACCCCTCCTACGAGCAGTACTTC; CDR3 protein: CAISDPSAAGHPSYEQYF
V gene: TRBV2; J gene: TRBJ2-6; clone size: few; D gene: -; CDR3 DNA: TGTGCCAGCAGTGAAACCCGGACAGCAAGCTCTGGGGCCAACGTCCTGACTTTC; CDR3 protein: CASSETRTASSGANVLTF
V gene: TRBV19; J gene: TRBJ1-4; clone size: -; D gene: -; CDR3 DNA: TGTGCCAGTAGCCGAGGGACGGTTAATAATGAAAAACTGTTTTTT; CDR3 protein: CASSRGTVNNEKLFF
V gene: TRBV3-1/TRBV3-2; J gene: TRBJ2-7; clone size: -; D gene: TRBD1; CDR3 DNA: TGTGCCAGCAGCGCACCGGGACAGGTTAACCACGAGCAGTACTTC; CDR3 protein: CASSAPGQVNHEQYF
V gene: TRBV3-1/TRBV3-2; J gene: TRBJ1-5; clone size: -; D gene: -; CDR3 DNA: TGTGCCAGCAGCCAAGACACGGGGACCCAGCCCCAGCATTTT; CDR3 protein: CASSQDTGTQPQHF
V gene: TRBV30; J gene: TRBJ1-6; clone size: few; D gene: -; CDR3 DNA: TGTGCCTGGAGTGGACAGAGTTTTCCGTCCCTCCACTTT; CDR3 protein: CAWSGQSFPSLHF
V gene: TRBV28; J gene: TRBJ2-7; clone size: -; D gene: -; CDR3 DNA: TGTGCCAGCAGTCTGGCGATTTACGAGCAGTACTTC; CDR3 protein: CASSLAIYEQYF
V gene: TRBV5-4; J gene: TRBJ2-1; clone size: -; D gene: -; CDR3 DNA: TGTGCCAGCAGCCCCGGGACGTATAGCTCCTACAATGAGCAGTTCTTC; CDR3 protein: CASSPGTYSSYNEQFF
V gene: TRBV11-2; J gene: TRBJ1-1; clone size: -; D gene: -; CDR3 DNA: TGTGCCAGCAGCTTGCTAGGTCCCAGTGAAGCTTTCTTT; CDR3 protein: CASSLLGPSEAFF
V gene: TRBV19; J gene: TRBJ1-2; clone size: many; D gene: TRBD1; CDR3 DNA: TGTGCCAGTAGTGTAACCGGGACAGCCATCAACGGCTACACCTTC; CDR3 protein: CASSVTGTAINGYTF
V gene: TRBV6-1; J gene: TRBJ1-1; clone size: -; D gene: -; CDR3 DNA: TGTGCCAGCAGTGAAGCACCGGGTTTAACCACTGAAGCTTTCTTT; CDR3 protein: CASSEAPGLTTEAFF
V gene: TRBV18; J gene: TRBJ2-7; clone size: -; D gene: -; CDR3 DNA: TGTGCCAGCTCACCACCAGGCTCCCAAGAGCAGTACTTC; CDR3 protein: CASSPPGSQEQYF
V gene: TRBV2; J gene: TRBJ1-2; clone size: -; D gene: -; CDR3 DNA: TGTGCCAGCAGTGCGGGACTTAACTATGGCTACACCTTC; CDR3 protein: CASSAGLNYGYTF
V gene: TRBV10-3; J gene: TRBJ2-1; clone size: -; D gene: -; CDR3 DNA: TGTGCCATCAGTGGGGCCTCCGGAAAAGGAAATGAGCAGTTCTTC; CDR3 protein: CAISGASGKGNEQFF
V gene: TRBV9; J gene: TRBJ2-5; clone size: -; D gene: TRBD1; CDR3 DNA: TGTGCCAGCAGCGTAGGACAGGGGAAGAAGACCCAGTACTTC; CDR3 protein: CASSVGQGKKTQYF
V gene: TRBV27; J gene: TRBJ2-7; clone size: once; D gene: -; CDR3 DNA: TGTGCCAGCAGTTTATCAGGGAGTCACTACGAGCAGTACTTC; CDR3 protein: CASSLSGSHYEQYF
V gene: TRBV7-2; J gene: TRBJ2-7; clone size: once; D gene: TRBD2; CDR3 DNA: TGTGCCAGCAGCTTGACGGGACTAGCCCTACGCGAGCAGTACTTC; CDR3 protein: CASSLTGLALREQYF
V gene: TRBV29-1; J gene: TRBJ1-4; clone size: -; D gene: -; CDR3 DNA: TGCAGCGTCCGGGGCTCTAATGAAAAACTGTTTTTT; CDR3 protein: CSVRGSNEKLFF
V gene: TRBV24-1; J gene: TRBJ2-3; clone size: -; D gene: TRBD1; CDR3 DNA: TGTGCCACCAGTGACACGGACAGGGTCACAGATACGCAGTATTTT; CDR3 protein: CATSDTDRVTDTQYF
V gene: TRBV7-9; J gene: TRBJ2-5; clone size: -; D gene: -; CDR3 DNA: TGTGCCAGCAGCTTATGGGGAGAAGAGACCCAGTACTTC; CDR3 protein: CASSLWGEETQYF
V gene: TRBV5-1; J gene: TRBJ1-3; clone size: -; D gene: -; CDR3 DNA: TGCGCCAGCAGCCCGGCCGCGGGGAGAGGAAACACCATATATTTT; CDR3 protein: CASSPAAGRGNTIYF
V gene: TRBV18; J gene: TRBJ2-7; clone size: few; D gene: -; CDR3 DNA: TGTGCCAGCTCACCCGTGACAGGCGCCTACGAGCAGTACTTC; CDR3 protein: CASSPVTGAYEQYF
V gene: TRBV18; J gene: TRBJ1-2; clone size: -; D gene: TRBD1; CDR3 DNA: TGTGCCAGCTCACAGGGGGCCGACAACTATGGCTACACCTTC; CDR3 protein: CASSQGADNYGYTF
V gene: TRBV7-7; J gene: TRBJ2-1; clone size: -; D gene: -; CDR3 DNA: TGTGCTAGCAGCTTGAGGGGGGAAAATGAGCAGTTCTTC; CDR3 protein: CASSLRGENEQFF
V gene: TRBV5-6; J gene: TRBJ1-2; clone size: -; D gene: TRBD1; CDR3 DNA: TGTGCCAGCAGTTCTCAGGACAGGGAAAGTTATGGCTACACCTTC; CDR3 protein: CASSSQDRESYGYTF
V gene: TRBV24-1; J gene: TRBJ2-3; clone size: -; D gene: -; CDR3 DNA: TGTGCCACCAGTGATCCGGGAGCGGCAGATACGCAGTATTTT; CDR3 protein: CATSDPGAADTQYF
V gene: TRBV19; J gene: TRBJ1-1; clone size: -; D gene: -; CDR3 DNA: TGTGCCAGTAGTATACACCCTGGGAGCTTCCTTGAAGCTTTCTTT; CDR3 protein: CASSIHPGSFLEAFF
V gene: TRBV5-1; J gene: TRBJ2-5; clone size: -; D gene: -; CDR3 DNA: TGCGCCAGCAGCTTGCATAAAGAGACCCAGTACTTC; CDR3 protein: CASSLHKETQYF
V gene: TRBV13; J gene: TRBJ1-6; clone size: -; D gene: -; CDR3 DNA: TGTGCCAGCAGCTTGGGGTTACTTAATTCACCCCTCCACTTT; CDR3 protein: CASSLGLLNSPLHF
V gene: TRBV6-1; J gene: TRBJ2-1; clone size: -; D gene: -; CDR3 DNA: TGTGCCAGCAGTGAGTCTTGGCAATACAATGAGCAGTTCTTC; CDR3 protein: CASSESWQYNEQFF
V gene: TRBV18; J gene: TRBJ2-7; clone size: -; D gene: -; CDR3 DNA: TGTGCCAGCTCACCACCCGGCGACGAGCAGTACTTC; CDR3 protein: CASSPPGDEQYF
V gene: TRBV19; J gene: TRBJ1-5; clone size: -; D gene: -; CDR3 DNA: TGTGCCAGTAGTACGACTTACAATCAGCCCCAGCATTTT; CDR3 protein: CASSTTYNQPQHF
V gene: TRBV21-1; J gene: TRBJ2-1; clone size: -; D gene: -; CDR3 DNA: TGTGCCAGCAGCCCCCCTAGCGGGGGGGCGCGGGAGCAGTTCTTC; CDR3 protein: CASSPPSGGAREQFF
V gene: TRBV2; J gene: TRBJ1-2; clone size: -; D gene: -; CDR3 DNA: TGTGCCAGCAGTGAAGTAGGAAGCGGCTACACCTTC; CDR3 protein: CASSEVGSGYTF
V gene: TRBV5-6; J gene: TRBJ1-6; clone size: -; D gene: -; CDR3 DNA: TGTGCCAGCAGCTTTACGGGACATCATAATTCACCCCTCCACTTT; CDR3 protein: CASSFTGHHNSPLHF
V gene: TRBV3-1/TRBV3-2; J gene: TRBJ2-1; clone size: -; D gene: TRBD2; CDR3 DNA: TGTGCCAGCAGACGGGAAGCGGGGGGCTCCTACAATGAGCAGTTCTTC; CDR3 protein: CASRREAGGSYNEQFF
V gene: TRBV30; J gene: TRBJ2-6; clone size: -; D gene: -; CDR3 DNA: TGTGCCTGGAGAAACTCTGGGGCCAACGTCCTGACTTTC; CDR3 protein: CAWRNSGANVLTF